This T cell receptor beta chain derives from a study of shared clonotypes between healthy human individuals. Concerning this clone itself: The antigen is not known.

Per the germline V gene, CDR1 is SEHNR and CDR2 is FQNEAQ (reference sequence). V trimming: 5 bases; J trimming: 9 bases; junction bases outside the gene matches: 7. The CDR3 is 15 amino acids. Produced via immunoSEQ multiplex PCR; TCRdb's table is partial and in-frame only. The sample yields some 2,500,000 clones, about nine tenths seen once. General observations from the study: It was the non-shared clonotypes that had lower generation probabilities than clonotypes shared by all four donors.

The donor population consisted of healthy HIV-negative adults with no recent acute infections or vaccinations. A CD45RA-negative memory subset and a CD45RA+ naive subset were separated from the CD4+ cells. The sequenced material came from naive CD4+ T cells from PBMCs. Subset noted: CD45RA+ positively selected. The V call is TRBV7-9, the J call TRBJ1-6; 10 bases agree with TRBD1. The TCR sequence derives from a man between 18 and 29 years old in good health. Some clones in this sample may be carry-over from other donors' samples. The DNA for the CDR3 is TGTGCCAGCAGCCTAGGCGGGACAGGGGTTTCACCCCTCCACTTT. Protein product: CASSLGGTGVSPLHF.